This note documents a single T cell receptor beta chain sequence. The antigen is not known. The method was immunoSEQ multiplex PCR; TCRdb's version includes in-frame clones alone and lacks a portion of them. The repertoire includes roughly 80,000 clones, just under 90% of them detected once, and 2% to 3% sits in the top ten. The data stem from a study of OX40 agonist ivuxolimab in advanced cancers. The wider study: Every 2 weeks, patients received ivuxolimab intravenously, dosed at 0.01 to 10 mg/kg.

J lost 1 base, V lost 7 bases, and 7 bases had no gene match. Germline CDR1 LNHNV, CDR2 YYDKDF (reference sequence). There are 16 residues in the CDR3. Autoimmune disease history or systemic immunosuppression barred patients. Study conclusions and caveats: Clonal expansion was seen in CD4+ and CD8+ blood T cells by week 6 at 0.1 to 3.0 mg/kg. Specificity for antigen went undetermined in the expanded peripheral T cells.

The sequences come from CD4+ or CD8+ T cells sorted from blood, collected in a trial of the OX40 agonist ivuxolimab. The chain joins TRBV15 to TRBJ2-1, with TRBD1 identical over 10 bases. The receptor's source is an adult with an advanced solid tumor such as melanoma, head and neck, liver or kidney cancer. The CDR3 loop is CATKSWTGGSYNEQFF. The CDR3 coding sequence is TGTGCCACCAAGTCATGGACAGGGGGTTCCTACAATGAGCAGTTCTTC.